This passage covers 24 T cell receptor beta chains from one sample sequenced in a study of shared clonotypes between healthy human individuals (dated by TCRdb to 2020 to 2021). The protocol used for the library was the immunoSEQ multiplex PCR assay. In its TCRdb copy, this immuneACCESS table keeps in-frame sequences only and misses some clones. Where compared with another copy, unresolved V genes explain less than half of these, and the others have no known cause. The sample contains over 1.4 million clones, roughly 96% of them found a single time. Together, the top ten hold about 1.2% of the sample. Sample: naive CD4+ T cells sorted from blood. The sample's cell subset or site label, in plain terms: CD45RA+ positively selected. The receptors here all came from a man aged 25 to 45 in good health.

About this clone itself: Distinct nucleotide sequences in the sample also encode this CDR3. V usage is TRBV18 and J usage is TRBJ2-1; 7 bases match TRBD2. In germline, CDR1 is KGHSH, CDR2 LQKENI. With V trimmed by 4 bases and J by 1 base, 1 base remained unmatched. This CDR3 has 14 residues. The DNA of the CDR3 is TGTGCCAGCTCACTCGGGGGGTCCTACAATGAGCAGTTCTTC. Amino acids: CASSLGGSYNEQFF.

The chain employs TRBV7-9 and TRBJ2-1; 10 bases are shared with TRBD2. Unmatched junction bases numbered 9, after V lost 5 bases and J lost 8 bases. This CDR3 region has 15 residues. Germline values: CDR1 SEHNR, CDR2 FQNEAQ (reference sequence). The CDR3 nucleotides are TGTGCCAGCAGCGAGCCTAGCGGGAGTCGGGATGAGCAGTTCTTC. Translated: CASSEPSGSRDEQFF.

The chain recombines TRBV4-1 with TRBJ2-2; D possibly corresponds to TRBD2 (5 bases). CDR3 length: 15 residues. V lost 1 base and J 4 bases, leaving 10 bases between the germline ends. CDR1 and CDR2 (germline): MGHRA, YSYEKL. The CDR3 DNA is TGCGCCAGCAGCCAAGTTGAGGGTGTCACCGGGGAGCTGTTTTTT. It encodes CASSQVEGVTGELFF.

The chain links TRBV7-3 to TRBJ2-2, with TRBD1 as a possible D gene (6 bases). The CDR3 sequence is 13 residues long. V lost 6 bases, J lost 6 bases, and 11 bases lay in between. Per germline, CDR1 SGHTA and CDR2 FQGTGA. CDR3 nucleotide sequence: TGTGCCAGCAGGCCACAGGGTCCCGGGGAGCTGTTTTTT. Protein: CASRPQGPGELFF. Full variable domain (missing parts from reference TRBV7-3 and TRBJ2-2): GAGVSQTPSNKVTEKGKYVELRCDPISGHTALYWYRQSLGQGPEFLIYFQGTGAADDSGLPNDRFFAVRPEGSVSTLKIQRTERGDSAVYLCASRPQGPGELFFGEGSRLTVL.

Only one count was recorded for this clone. This CDR3 is CASSLLLNTGELFF. The CDR3 DNA is TGTGCCAGCAGTCTTTTACTGAACACCGGGGAGCTGTTTTTT. The chain uses TRBV6-6 and TRBJ2-2; D gene ambiguous. The V end lost 5 bases, the J end lost 1 base, and 8 bases lay between the germline ends. Per germline, CDR1 MNHNY and CDR2 SVGAGI (reference sequence). The CDR3 has 14 residues.

The CDR3 sequence: CASSDKVAYNEQFF. The CDR3, as DNA: TGTGCCAGCAGTGACAAGGTCGCCTACAATGAGCAGTTCTTC. The chain carries TRBV2 and TRBJ2-1; D remains unclear. There are 14 residues in the CDR3. Germline CDR1 and CDR2: SNHLY and FYNNEI. V was pared by 3 bases and J by 2 bases, with 8 bases between.

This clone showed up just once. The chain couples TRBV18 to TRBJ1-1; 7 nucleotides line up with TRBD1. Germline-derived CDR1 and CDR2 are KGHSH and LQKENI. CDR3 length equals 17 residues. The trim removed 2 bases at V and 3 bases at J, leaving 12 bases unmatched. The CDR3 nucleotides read TGTGCCAGCTCACCATTAAGACAGGGTAACGTGGACACTGAAGCTTTCTTT. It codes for CASSPLRQGNVDTEAFF. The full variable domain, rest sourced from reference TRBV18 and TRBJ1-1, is NAGVMQNPRHLVRRRGQEARLRCSPMKGHSHVYWYRQLPEEGLKFMVYLQKENIIDESGMPKERFSAEFPKEGPSILRIQQVVRGDSAAYFCASSPLRQGNVDTEAFFGQGTRLTVV.

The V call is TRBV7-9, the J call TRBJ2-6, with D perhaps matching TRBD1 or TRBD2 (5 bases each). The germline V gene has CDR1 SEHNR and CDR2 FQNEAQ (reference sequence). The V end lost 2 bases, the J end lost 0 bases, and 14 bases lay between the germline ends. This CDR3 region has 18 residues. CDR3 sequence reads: CASSLTQTGTSGANVLTF. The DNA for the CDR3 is TGTGCCAGCAGCTTAACGCAGACCGGGACCTCTGGGGCCAACGTCCTGACTTTC.

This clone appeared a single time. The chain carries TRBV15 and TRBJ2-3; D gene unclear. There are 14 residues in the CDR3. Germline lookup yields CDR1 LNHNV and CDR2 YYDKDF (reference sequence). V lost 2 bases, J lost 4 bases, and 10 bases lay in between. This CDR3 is CATSRQVGADTQYF. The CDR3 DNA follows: TGTGCCACCAGCAGACAGGTCGGCGCAGATACGCAGTATTTT. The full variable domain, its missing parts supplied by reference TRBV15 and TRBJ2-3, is DAMVIQNPRYQVTQFGKPVTLSCSQTLNHNVMYWYQQKSSQAPKLLFHYYDKDFNNEADTPDNFQSRRPNTSFCFLDIRSPGLGDTAMYLCATSRQVGADTQYFGPGTRLTVL.

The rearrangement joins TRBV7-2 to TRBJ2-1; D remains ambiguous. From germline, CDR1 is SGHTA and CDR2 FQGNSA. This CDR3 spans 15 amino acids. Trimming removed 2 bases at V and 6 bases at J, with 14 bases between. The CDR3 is CASSLYLIRRNEQFF. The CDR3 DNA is TGTGCCAGCAGCTTATACTTAATAAGGCGCAATGAGCAGTTCTTC.

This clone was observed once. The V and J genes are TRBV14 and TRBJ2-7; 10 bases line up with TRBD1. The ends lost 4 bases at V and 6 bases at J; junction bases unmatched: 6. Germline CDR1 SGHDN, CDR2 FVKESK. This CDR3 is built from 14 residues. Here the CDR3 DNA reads TGTGCCAGCAGCCTGGGGACAGGGGTAGCCGAGCAGTACTTC. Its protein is CASSLGTGVAEQYF.

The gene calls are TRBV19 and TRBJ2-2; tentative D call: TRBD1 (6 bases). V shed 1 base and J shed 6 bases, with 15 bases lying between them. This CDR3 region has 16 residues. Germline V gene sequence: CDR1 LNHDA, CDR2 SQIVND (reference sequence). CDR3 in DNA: TGTGCCAGTAGTATAGGGGCAGGGGCGATTCCCGGGGAGCTGTTTTTT. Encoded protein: CASSIGAGAIPGELFF.

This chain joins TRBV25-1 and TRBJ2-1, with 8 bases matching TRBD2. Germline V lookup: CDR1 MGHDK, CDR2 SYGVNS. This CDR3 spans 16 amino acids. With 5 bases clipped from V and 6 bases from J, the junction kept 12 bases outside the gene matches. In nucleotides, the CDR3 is TGTGCCAGCAGTATCCAAGCGGGAGTTACGGGCAATGAGCAGTTCTTC. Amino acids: CASSIQAGVTGNEQFF.

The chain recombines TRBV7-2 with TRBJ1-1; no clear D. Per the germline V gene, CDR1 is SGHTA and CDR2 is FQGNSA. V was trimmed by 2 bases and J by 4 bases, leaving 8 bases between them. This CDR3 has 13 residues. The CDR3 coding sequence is TGTGCCAGCAGCTTAAGAAGCGGCACTGAAGCTTTCTTT. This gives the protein CASSLRSGTEAFF.

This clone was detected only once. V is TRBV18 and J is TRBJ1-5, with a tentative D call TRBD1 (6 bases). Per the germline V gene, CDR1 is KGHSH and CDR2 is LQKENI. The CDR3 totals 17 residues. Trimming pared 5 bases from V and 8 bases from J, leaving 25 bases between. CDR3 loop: CASSNARGSSTVKPQHF. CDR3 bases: TGTGCCAGCTCAAACGCCAGGGGCAGTAGTACAGTAAAGCCCCAGCATTTT.

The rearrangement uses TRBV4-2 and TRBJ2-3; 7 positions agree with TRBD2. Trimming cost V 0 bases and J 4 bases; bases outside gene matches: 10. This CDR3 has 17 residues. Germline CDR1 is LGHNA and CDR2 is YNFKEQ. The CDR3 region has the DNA TGTGCCAGCAGCCAAGATTTCACGCGGGAGCGGTCAGATACGCAGTATTTT. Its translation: CASSQDFTRERSDTQYF.

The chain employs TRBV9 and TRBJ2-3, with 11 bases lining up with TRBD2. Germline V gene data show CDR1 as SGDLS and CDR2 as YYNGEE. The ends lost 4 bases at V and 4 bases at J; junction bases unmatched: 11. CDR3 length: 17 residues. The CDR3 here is CASSQRQTSGKPDTQYF. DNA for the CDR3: TGTGCCAGCAGCCAGCGTCAGACTAGCGGGAAGCCAGATACGCAGTATTTT.

DNA for the CDR3: TGTGCCAGCAGTACCGGGACAGGGACAAACCACGAGCAGTACTTC. Translating it yields CASSTGTGTNHEQYF. The chain employs TRBV6-5 and TRBJ2-7, with TRBD1 matching 9 bases. The CDR3 consists of 15 residues. Germline loops: CDR1 MNHEY, CDR2 SVGAGI. V was pared by 5 bases and J by 5 bases, with 10 bases of the junction left unmatched.

CDR3 coding DNA: TGTGCCAGTACCATCAGGGGGAGGAACACTGAAGCTTTCTTT. It encodes CASTIRGRNTEAFF. The chain joins TRBV19 to TRBJ1-1; 7 bases are a match to TRBD1. V lost 7 bases to trimming and J lost 1 base; unmatched junction nucleotides: 6. Looked up from germline, CDR1 is LNHDA and CDR2 is SQIVND (reference sequence). The CDR3 runs 14 residues.

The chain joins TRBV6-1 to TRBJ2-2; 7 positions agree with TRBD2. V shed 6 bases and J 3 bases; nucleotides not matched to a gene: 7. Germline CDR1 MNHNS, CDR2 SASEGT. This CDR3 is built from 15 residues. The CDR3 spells CASRLAQSYTGELFF. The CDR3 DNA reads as TGTGCCAGCAGACTAGCGCAATCTTACACCGGGGAGCTGTTTTTT.

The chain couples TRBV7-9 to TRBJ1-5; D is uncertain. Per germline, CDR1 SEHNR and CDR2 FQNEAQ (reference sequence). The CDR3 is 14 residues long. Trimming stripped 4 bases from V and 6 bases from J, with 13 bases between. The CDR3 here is CASSSPHASQPQHF. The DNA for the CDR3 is TGTGCCAGCAGCTCCCCCCATGCCAGTCAGCCCCAGCATTTT.

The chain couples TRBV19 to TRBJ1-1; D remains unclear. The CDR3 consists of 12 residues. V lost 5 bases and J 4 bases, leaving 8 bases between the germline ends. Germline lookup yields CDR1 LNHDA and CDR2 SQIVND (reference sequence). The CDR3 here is CASSGQSTEAFF. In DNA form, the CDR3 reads TGTGCCAGTAGTGGGCAAAGCACTGAAGCTTTCTTT.

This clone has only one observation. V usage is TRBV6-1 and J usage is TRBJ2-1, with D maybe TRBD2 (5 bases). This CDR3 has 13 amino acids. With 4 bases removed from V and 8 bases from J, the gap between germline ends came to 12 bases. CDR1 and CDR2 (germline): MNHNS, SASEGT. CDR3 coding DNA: TGTGCCAGCAGTGTTGGTGGGAGATATGAGCAGTTCTTC. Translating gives CASSVGGRYEQFF.

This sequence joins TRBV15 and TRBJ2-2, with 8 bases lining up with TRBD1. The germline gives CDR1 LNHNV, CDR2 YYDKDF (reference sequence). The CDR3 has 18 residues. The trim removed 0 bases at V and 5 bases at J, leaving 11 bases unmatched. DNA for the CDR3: TGTGCCACCAGCAGAGATGGGAGGCAGGGGGCGAGAACCGGGGAGCTGTTTTTT. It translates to CATSRDGRQGARTGELFF.